The 13 T cell receptor beta chains presented below share a single source sample, sequenced in a study of Ad26.COV2.S vaccination and SARS-CoV-2 variants. The assay was immunoSEQ multiplex PCR, and TCRdb's table has in-frame clones only and misses some. The sample carries hundreds of thousands of clones, approximately 86% recorded once. Noted treatment: roughly 19 received Ad26.COV2.S at low or high dose, single or two shots; five or six received placebo; per-sample allocation not given. Specimen acquisition occurred on day 63 following the initial vaccine or placebo injection. The sequencing here drew on peripheral blood, taken in a trial of Ad26.COV2.S vaccine versus placebo. These TCRs come from a person between 18 and 60 years old who received the Ad26.COV2.S COVID-19 vaccine or a placebo.

About this clone itself: Different DNA sequences within this sample yield the same CDR3. The chain links TRBV3-1 (or the pseudogene TRBV3-2) to TRBJ1-5; no definite D call. The V gene's germline CDR1 is LGHDT and CDR2 YNNKEL (reference sequence). There are 12 residues in the CDR3. The ends were cut back, 4 bases at V and 4 bases at J, with 5 bases in the middle. This chain's CDR3 is CASSPGNQPQHF. CDR3 DNA: TGTGCCAGCAGCCCCGGTAATCAGCCCCAGCATTTT.

The rearrangement joins TRBV10-3 to TRBJ2-6; D not certain. Trimming stripped 6 bases from V and 1 base from J, with 7 bases between. Germline CDR1 ENHRY, CDR2 SYGVKD. CDR3 length: 14 residues. As DNA, the CDR3 is TGTGCCATCAGACATTCTTCTGGGGCCAACGTCCTGACTTTC. Protein sequence: CAIRHSSGANVLTF.

The V and J genes are TRBV2 and TRBJ2-7; 7 nucleotides match TRBD1. CDR1 SNHLY and CDR2 FYNNEI come from the germline V gene. CDR3 length: 13 residues. The junction had 6 bases not matched to a gene; V was cut back by 8 bases and J by 2 bases. The CDR3, as DNA: TGTGCCAGCCAGGGGGAGCCCACCTACGAGCAGTACTTC. Amino acid sequence: CASQGEPTYEQYF.

The chain has TRBV28 and TRBJ2-3; TRBD1 aligns across 8 bases. The trim removed 8 bases at V and 1 base at J, leaving 2 bases unmatched. The CDR3 spans 13 residues. Germline-derived CDR1 and CDR2 are MDHEN and SYDVKM. For the CDR3, the DNA is TGTGCCAGCTTGGACAGGGGCACAGATACGCAGTATTTT. Its protein product is CASLDRGTDTQYF.

The rearrangement joins TRBV5-1 to TRBJ2-1; TRBD1 agrees at 8 bases. The germline V gene has CDR1 SGHRS and CDR2 YFSETQ. CDR3 length equals 14 residues. V shed 7 bases and J 2 bases; nucleotides not matched to a gene: 5. CDR3: CASSQGEAYNEQFF. CDR3 in DNA: TGCGCCAGCTCACAGGGGGAGGCCTACAATGAGCAGTTCTTC.

This clone was counted once. The gene calls are TRBV10-3 and TRBJ2-2; D ambiguous. Trimming removed 0 bases at V and 3 bases at J, with 5 bases between. The germline gives CDR1 ENHRY, CDR2 SYGVKD. This CDR3 is built from 14 residues. The CDR3 loop is CAISESLDTGELFF. The CDR3 DNA sequence: TGTGCCATCAGTGAGTCCCTCGACACCGGGGAGCTGTTTTTT.

V usage is TRBV4-2 and J usage is TRBJ1-6, with 10 positions matching TRBD1. CDR1 and CDR2 (germline): LGHNA, YNFKEQ. Trimming removed 3 bases from V and 0 bases from J; junction bases left unmatched: 11. This CDR3 has 20 amino acids. The chain's CDR3 is CASSQRRGQGFSSYNSPLHF. CDR3 coding DNA: TGTGCCAGCAGCCAGCGGCGGGGACAGGGGTTTAGCTCCTATAATTCACCCCTCCACTTT.

The rearrangement links TRBV5-1 to TRBJ2-7; D gene unclear. Trimming cost V 0 bases and J 3 bases, with 25 bases left between them. The CDR3 covers 19 residues. CDR1 and CDR2 (germline): SGHRS, YFSETQ. The CDR3 bases are TGCGCCAGCAGCTTGGAAGGATCCCGAAGTGCCACGATTCACTACGAGCAGTACTTC. It is translated as CASSLEGSRSATIHYEQYF.

V gene TRBV10-3 combines with J gene TRBJ1-1; tentatively, D is TRBD1 (5 bases). V was shortened by 0 bases and J by 4 bases, with 9 bases between the two germline ends. Germline V gene sequence: CDR1 ENHRY, CDR2 SYGVKD. This CDR3 region has 14 residues. This chain's CDR3 is CAISESTTGTEAFF. DNA for the CDR3: TGTGCCATCAGTGAGTCGACCACAGGCACTGAAGCTTTCTTT.

This clone has more than one count but fewer than ten. The CDR3 DNA is TGTGCCACAGGGACTAGCGCGACCTACGAGCAGTACTTC. Its protein product is CATGTSATYEQYF. This chain links TRBV6-6 with TRBJ2-7; 10 bases agree with TRBD2. Germline loops: CDR1 MNHNY, CDR2 SVGAGI (reference sequence). The CDR3 length is 13 residues. The V and J ends lost 10 bases and 2 bases, in that order; junction bases with no gene match: 5.

V and J are TRBV5-1 and TRBJ2-2; possibly TRBD1 for D (5 bases). The CDR3 contains 17 residues. V dropped 4 bases and J dropped 4 bases, with 20 bases sitting between them. CDR1 SGHRS and CDR2 YFSETQ come from the germline V gene. The CDR3 reads CASSPQGASTVTGELFF. CDR3 sequence (DNA): TGCGCCAGCAGCCCACAAGGGGCATCCACTGTCACCGGGGAGCTGTTTTTT.

The CDR3 sequence is CASTGTGLNEKLFF. CDR3 DNA sequence: TGTGCCAGCACTGGGACAGGACTCAATGAAAAACTGTTTTTT. The V and J genes are TRBV6-4 and TRBJ1-4, with 8 bases fitting TRBD1. Per germline, CDR1 MRHNA and CDR2 SNTAGT. V was clipped by 7 bases and J by 5 bases; unmatched bases: 6. This CDR3 has 14 amino acids.

This clone is a singleton in its sample. This sequence joins TRBV7-3 and TRBJ1-5; 9 bases match TRBD1. CDR3 length: 15 residues. V was pared by 5 bases and J by 2 bases, with 4 bases of the junction left unmatched. CDR1 is SGHTA and CDR2 is FQGTGA in the germline V gene. The CDR3 loop reads CASSPRDRGNQPQHF. In DNA form, the CDR3 reads TGTGCCAGCAGCCCCCGGGACAGGGGCAATCAGCCCCAGCATTTT.